The clone carrying this T cell receptor beta chain has only a few counts. The study ran its PCR with 60 Vbeta and 13 Jbeta primers. Data came from immunoSEQ multiplex PCR; TCRdb stores just in-frame clones and leaves some out. The sample records about 170,000 clones, around three quarters being singletons. The sample is drawn from a study of cytomegalovirus exposure and HLA in healthy donors. The sequenced sample consisted of PBMCs. This TCR derives from a middle-aged man in good health and CMV-seropositive.

CDR3 nucleotide sequence: TGTGCCAGCAGCTTTTCAGACGGGGAGCTGTTTTTT. This sequence encodes CASSFSDGELFF. The V gene is TRBV5-4, the J gene TRBJ2-2; no clear D. From germline, CDR1 is SGHNT and CDR2 YYREEE (reference sequence). The CDR3 is made up of 12 amino acids. Between the trimmed V and J ends, which lost 2 bases and 7 bases, there was a span of 6 bases.